This entry describes one T cell receptor (beta chain). The antigen remains undetermined. The data originate from a study of CD8+CD57+ T cells in acquired aplastic anemia. Study-level findings and limits: Shared by patients and controls, approximately 28 CD8+ CDR3s were abundant in patients.

Template material for TCR beta VDJ and CDR3 profiling consisted of genomic DNA. TCRdb re-called the reads with MiXCR, one entry per CDR3 protein. The sample carries 400,000 to 500,000 distinct CDR3 sequences, under 80% recorded once. Germline loops: CDR1 SGHNT, CDR2 YYREEE (reference sequence). The CDR3 has 13 residues. V lost 4 bases and J 4 bases, leaving 9 bases between the germline ends. The sequenced sample was sorted CD4+, CD8+, or CD8+CD57+ T cells (not recorded which) from PBMCs. The TCR originated in a human donor in good health, serving as a control. The chain links TRBV5-4 to TRBJ1-5; no definite D call. The CDR3 coding sequence is TGTGCCAGCAGCGTAAGCACGAATCAGCCCCAGCATTTT. It translates to CASSVSTNQPQHF.